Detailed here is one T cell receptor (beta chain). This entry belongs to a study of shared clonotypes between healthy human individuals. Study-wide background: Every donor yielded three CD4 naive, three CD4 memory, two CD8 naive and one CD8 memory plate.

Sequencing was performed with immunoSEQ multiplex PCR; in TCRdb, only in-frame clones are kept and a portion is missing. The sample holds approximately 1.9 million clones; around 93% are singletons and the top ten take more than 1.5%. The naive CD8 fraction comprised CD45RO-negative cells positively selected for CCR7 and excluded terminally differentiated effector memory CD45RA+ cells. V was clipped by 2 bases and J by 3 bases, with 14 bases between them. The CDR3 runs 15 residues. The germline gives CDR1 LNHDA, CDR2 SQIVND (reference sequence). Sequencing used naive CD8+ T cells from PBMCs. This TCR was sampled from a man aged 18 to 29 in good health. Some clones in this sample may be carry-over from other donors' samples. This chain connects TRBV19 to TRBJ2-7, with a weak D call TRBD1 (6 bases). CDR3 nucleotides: TGTGCCAGTAGTATACTTGCAGGGGCTAACTACGAGCAGTACTTC. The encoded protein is CASSILAGANYEQYF.